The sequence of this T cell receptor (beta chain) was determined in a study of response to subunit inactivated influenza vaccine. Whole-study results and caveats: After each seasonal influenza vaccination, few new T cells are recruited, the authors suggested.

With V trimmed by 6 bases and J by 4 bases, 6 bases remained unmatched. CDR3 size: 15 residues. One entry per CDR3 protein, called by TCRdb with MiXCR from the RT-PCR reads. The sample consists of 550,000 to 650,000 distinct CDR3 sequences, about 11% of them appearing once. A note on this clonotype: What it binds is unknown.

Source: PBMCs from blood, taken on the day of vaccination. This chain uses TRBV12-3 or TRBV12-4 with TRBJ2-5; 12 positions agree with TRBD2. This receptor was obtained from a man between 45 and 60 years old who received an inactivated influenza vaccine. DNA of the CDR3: TGTGCCAGCAGCAAGACTAGCGGGAGAGGAGAGACCCAGTACTTC. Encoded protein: CASSKTSGRGETQYF.